This paragraph reports one T cell receptor beta chain. V was cut by 4 bases and J by 1 base, with 8 bases left in between. CDR3 size: 13 residues. CDR1 and CDR2 (germline): SGHRS, YFSETQ. The data originate from a study of T cell clones after liver transplantation. Profiling relied on immunoSEQ multiplex PCR, and the TCRdb table lists in-frame clones only, not all of them. The data show 75,000 to 85,000 clones, 70% to 90% seen once. V is TRBV5-1 and J is TRBJ1-1; D unresolved. Sequences were derived from CD4+ T cells from blood, sampled at the 22-month timepoint. This sequence was found in a human patient who received a liver transplant. A subset of T cells may come from the graft donor. CDR3: CASSKQGNTEAFF. The CDR3 bases are TGCGCCAGCAGCAAACAAGGGAACACTGAAGCTTTCTTT.